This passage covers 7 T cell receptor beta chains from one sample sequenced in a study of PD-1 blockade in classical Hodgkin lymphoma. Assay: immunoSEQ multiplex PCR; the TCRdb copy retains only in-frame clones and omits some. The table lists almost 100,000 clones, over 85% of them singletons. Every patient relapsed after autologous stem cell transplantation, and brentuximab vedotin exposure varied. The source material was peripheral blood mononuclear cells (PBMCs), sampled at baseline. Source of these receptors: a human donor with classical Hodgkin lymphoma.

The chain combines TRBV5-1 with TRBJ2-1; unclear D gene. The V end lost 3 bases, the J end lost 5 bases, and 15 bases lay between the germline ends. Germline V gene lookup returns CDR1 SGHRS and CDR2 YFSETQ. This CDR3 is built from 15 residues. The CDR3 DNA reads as TGCGCCAGCAGCTCAGGACGAGATGCCAACAATGAGCAGTTCTTC. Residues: CASSSGRDANNEQFF.

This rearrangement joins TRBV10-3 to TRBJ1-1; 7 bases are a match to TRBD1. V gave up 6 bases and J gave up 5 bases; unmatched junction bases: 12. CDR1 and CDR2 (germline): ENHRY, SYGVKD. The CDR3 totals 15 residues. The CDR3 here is CAISPIQGTRTEAFF. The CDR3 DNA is TGTGCCATCAGCCCTATACAGGGGACGAGGACTGAAGCTTTCTTT.

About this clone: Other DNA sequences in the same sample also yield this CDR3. CDR3 amino acids: CASSLPQETQYF. CDR3 coding DNA: TGTGCCAGCAGCTTACCCCAAGAGACCCAGTACTTC. The chain is built from TRBV7-6 and TRBJ2-5; D unresolved. The germline V gene encodes CDR1 SGHVS and CDR2 FNYEAQ. This CDR3 is built from 12 residues. Trimming shortened V by 2 bases and J by 1 base, and 2 bases separated the two germline ends.

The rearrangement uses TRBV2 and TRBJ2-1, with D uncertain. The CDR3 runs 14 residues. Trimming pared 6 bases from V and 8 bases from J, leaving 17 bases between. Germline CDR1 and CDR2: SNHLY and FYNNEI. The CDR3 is CASRLERGNHEQFF. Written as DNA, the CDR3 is TGTGCCAGCAGGCTAGAGCGAGGCAACCATGAGCAGTTCTTC.

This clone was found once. The CDR3 protein is CAWSGYSGAGANVLTF. CDR3 bases: TGTGCCTGGAGCGGATATTCAGGGGCCGGGGCCAACGTCCTGACTTTC. The V call is TRBV30, the J call TRBJ2-6, with D possibly matching TRBD1 (6 bases). The V gene's germline CDR1 is GTSNPN and CDR2 SVGIG (reference sequence). This CDR3 has 16 residues. Trimming left V 3 bases short and J 4 bases short, with 16 bases between.

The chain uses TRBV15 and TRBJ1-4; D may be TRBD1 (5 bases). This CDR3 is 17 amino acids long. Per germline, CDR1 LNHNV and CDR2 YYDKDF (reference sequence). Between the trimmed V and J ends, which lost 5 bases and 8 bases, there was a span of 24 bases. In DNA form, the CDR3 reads TGTGCCACCAGCCTTATTAGATTTAGGGGAGGAGGGGAAAAACTGTTTTTT. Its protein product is CATSLIRFRGGGEKLFF.

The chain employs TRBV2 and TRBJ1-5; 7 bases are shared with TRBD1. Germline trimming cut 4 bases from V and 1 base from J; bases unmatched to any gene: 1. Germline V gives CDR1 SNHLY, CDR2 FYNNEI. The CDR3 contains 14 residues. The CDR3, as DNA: TGTGCCAGCAGTGGAGGGGGCAGCAATCAGCCCCAGCATTTT. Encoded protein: CASSGGGSNQPQHF.